This is a list of T cell receptor beta chains from one sample in a study of blood T cell repertoires in COVID-19. This table comes from immunoSEQ multiplex PCR, and its TCRdb copy is limited to in-frame clones, with some not included. The sample includes more than 150,000 clones, about four fifths of them seen just once. Sequencing input: peripheral blood. These receptors originate from a woman aged 40 to 49 with acute or convalescent COVID-19. Both conserved end residues are part of each CDR3. D genes are given only for firm matches. Clone size appears in some rows only: once, few, many, or a class for an expanded clone.

D gene	clone size	J gene	V gene	CDR3 protein	CDR3 DNA
TRBD2	.	TRBJ2-3	TRBV27	CASSSRAGADTQYF	TGTGCCAGCAGTTCTAGGGCGGGGGCAGATACGCAGTATTTT
.	.	TRBJ1-5	TRBV11-2	CASSLGSGLNQPQHF	TGTGCCAGCAGCTTAGGTTCAGGGCTCAATCAGCCCCAGCATTTT
TRBD2	.	TRBJ2-2	TRBV10-3	CAISEGLADTGELFF	TGTGCCATCAGTGAGGGTCTAGCGGACACCGGGGAGCTGTTTTTT
.	.	TRBJ2-3	TRBV3-1/TRBV3-2	CASSLSPDTQYF	TGTGCCAGCAGCTTATCCCCAGATACGCAGTATTTT
TRBD2	.	TRBJ2-5	TRBV6-5	CASAPAGVRETQYF	TGTGCCAGCGCTCCAGCGGGAGTTCGGGAGACCCAGTACTTC
TRBD2	.	TRBJ2-1	TRBV24-1	CATSDSLSSGRPISSYEQFF	TGTGCCACCAGTGACTCCCTTTCTAGCGGGAGGCCCATCTCTTCATATGAGCAGTTCTTC
.	.	TRBJ2-3	TRBV21-1	CASSSRGAQYF	TGTGCCAGCAGTTCGCGGGGGGCACAGTATTTT
TRBD2	.	TRBJ2-7	TRBV4-1	CASSQTLAKRETYEQYF	TGCGCCAGCAGCCAAACTTTAGCCAAGCGGGAGACCTACGAGCAGTACTTC
.	.	TRBJ2-7	TRBV7-9	CASSLLPSSYEQYF	TGTGCCAGCAGCTTACTCCCGAGCTCCTACGAGCAGTACTTC
.	once	TRBJ2-4	TRBV11-2	CASSADGSLGGQYF	TGTGCCAGCAGCGCGGACGGCTCACTGGGGGGTCAGTACTTC
.	.	TRBJ1-1	TRBV20-1	CSVGGQAFF	TGCAGTGTGGGGGGGCAAGCTTTCTTT
.	.	TRBJ1-3	TRBV11-2	CASSQPRGTGNTIYF	TGTGCCAGCAGCCAACCGCGGGGCACTGGAAACACCATATATTTT
TRBD1	.	TRBJ2-7	TRBV7-2	CASTHGDRTSYEQYF	TGTGCCAGCACCCACGGGGACAGGACCTCCTACGAGCAGTACTTC
TRBD1	few	TRBJ1-5	TRBV6-4	CASSEGQGNQPQHF	TGTGCCAGCAGTGAGGGACAGGGCAATCAGCCCCAGCATTTT
TRBD1	.	TRBJ1-5	TRBV6-5	CASNPGGSNQPQHF	TGTGCCAGCAACCCAGGGGGCAGCAATCAGCCCCAGCATTTT
.	few	TRBJ2-7	TRBV6-6	CASSFREKINEQYF	TGTGCCAGCAGCTTCCGGGAGAAGATCAACGAGCAGTACTTC
.	.	TRBJ2-1	TRBV24-1	CATSDWRLYNEQFF	TGTGCCACCAGTGATTGGCGGCTATACAATGAGCAGTTCTTC
.	.	TRBJ2-7	TRBV10-2	CASSRGAYEQYF	TGCGCCAGCAGCAGGGGAGCCTACGAGCAGTACTTC
TRBD1	.	TRBJ2-1	TRBV28	CASSTPGTGGHEQFF	TGTGCCAGCAGTACCCCGGGGACAGGGGGCCATGAGCAGTTCTTC
TRBD1	.	TRBJ2-3	TRBV7-2	CASSRDRAMDTQYF	TGTGCCAGCAGCCGGGACAGGGCAATGGATACGCAGTATTTT
TRBD1	.	TRBJ1-4	TRBV7-9	CASSLGDRERNEKLFF	TGTGCCAGCAGCTTAGGGGACAGGGAGAGGAATGAAAAACTGTTTTTT
.	.	TRBJ1-2	TRBV3-1/TRBV3-2	CASSQGVGANYGYTF	TGTGCCAGCAGCCAAGGTGTCGGAGCTAACTATGGCTACACCTTC
.	.	TRBJ2-1	TRBV12-5	CASGSPWPPSYNEQFF	TGTGCTAGTGGCTCCCCCTGGCCCCCCTCCTACAATGAGCAGTTCTTC
TRBD1	few	TRBJ2-7	TRBV28	CASSFPDRLAEQYF	TGTGCCAGCAGTTTCCCGGACAGGTTGGCCGAGCAGTACTTC
TRBD1	.	TRBJ1-5	TRBV28	CASSPRGRTFPQPQHF	TGTGCCAGCAGCCCCAGGGGGCGGACCTTTCCCCAGCCCCAGCATTTT
.	.	TRBJ2-7	TRBV10-3	CAISQGYEQYF	TGTGCCATCAGTCAGGGGTACGAGCAGTACTTC
TRBD2	.	TRBJ2-1	TRBV28	CASSFRSGRGSYNEQFF	TGTGCCAGCAGTTTCCGTAGCGGGAGGGGCTCCTACAATGAGCAGTTCTTC
.	.	TRBJ2-1	TRBV11-2	CASSPPGLSDEQFF	TGTGCCAGCAGCCCCCCCGGTTTGAGCGATGAGCAGTTCTTC
TRBD2	.	TRBJ2-7	TRBV9	CASSVGDSGYEQYF	TGTGCCAGCAGCGTAGGGGATAGCGGGTACGAGCAGTACTTC
TRBD2	.	TRBJ2-3	TRBV7-2	CASSFPSGGPSYF	TGTGCCAGCAGCTTCCCTAGCGGGGGGCCCTCGTATTTT
.	.	TRBJ2-5	TRBV19	CASMGGQGRETQYF	TGTGCCAGTATGGGGGGTCAAGGCCGAGAGACCCAGTACTTC
TRBD2	.	TRBJ2-7	TRBV6-1	CASSEWTSGYEQYF	TGTGCCAGCAGTGAATGGACTAGCGGCTACGAGCAGTACTTC
TRBD1	.	TRBJ2-7	TRBV11-2	CASSLGTGTYEQYF	TGTGCCAGCAGCTTAGGGACAGGGACCTACGAGCAGTACTTC
.	.	TRBJ2-1	TRBV7-2	CASSFSGGNEQFF	TGTGCCAGCAGCTTTTCCGGCGGCAATGAGCAGTTCTTC
TRBD1	.	TRBJ1-5	TRBV2	CASSLGQGPLPEPQHF	TGTGCCAGCAGTTTGGGACAGGGGCCTCTCCCGGAGCCCCAGCATTTT
.	.	TRBJ1-1	TRBV28	CASSSDRPLNTEAFF	TGTGCCAGCAGTTCCGACAGGCCCTTGAACACTGAAGCTTTCTTT
TRBD1	few	TRBJ2-7	TRBV7-8	CASSVSGGADEQYF	TGTGCCAGCAGCGTATCAGGGGGCGCGGACGAGCAGTACTTC
TRBD2	.	TRBJ2-5	TRBV4-1	CASSLAGGGTQYF	TGCGCCAGCAGCCTAGCGGGGGGTGGGACCCAGTACTTC
.	once	TRBJ2-1	TRBV11-2	CASSSFRESENEQFF	TGTGCCAGCAGCTCGTTCCGGGAGTCGGAAAATGAGCAGTTCTTC
.	.	TRBJ1-6	TRBV19	CASNPDSYNSPLHF	TGTGCCAGTAACCCAGACTCCTATAATTCACCCCTCCACTTT
.	.	TRBJ1-1	TRBV27	CASSLARGTEAFF	TGTGCCAGCAGTCTCGCCCGGGGCACTGAAGCTTTCTTT
.	.	TRBJ1-2	TRBV19	CASSPQGDYGYTF	TGTGCCAGTAGTCCGCAGGGTGACTATGGCTACACCTTC
TRBD1	.	TRBJ1-1	TRBV7-9	CASTTNRGEAFF	TGTGCCAGCACCACGAACAGGGGTGAGGCTTTCTTT
.	.	TRBJ2-5	TRBV5-6	CASSQRRLFQETQYF	TGTGCCAGCAGCCAACGCCGACTATTCCAAGAGACCCAGTACTTC
.	.	TRBJ1-1	TRBV7-2	CASSLGTGGPEAFF	TGTGCCAGCAGCTTAGGCACTGGGGGCCCTGAAGCTTTCTTT
TRBD2	.	TRBJ2-1	TRBV13	CASSPPPHGGYNEQFF	TGTGCCAGCAGCCCCCCCCCTCACGGGGGGTACAATGAGCAGTTCTTC
.	many	TRBJ1-3	TRBV5-1	CASSPRTDGNTIYF	TGCGCCAGCAGCCCGCGGACAGATGGAAACACCATATATTTT
.	.	TRBJ1-2	TRBV6-5	CASEGIDGYTF	TGTGCCAGCGAGGGAATCGATGGCTACACCTTC
TRBD2	few	TRBJ2-1	TRBV7-2	CASSRTSGTHNEQFF	TGTGCCAGCAGCCGGACTAGCGGGACCCACAATGAGCAGTTCTTC
.	.	TRBJ1-2	TRBV15	CATSSQGRGGYTF	TGTGCCACCAGCTCACAGGGAAGGGGTGGCTACACCTTC
TRBD1	.	TRBJ2-4	TRBV27	CASIIRDSSAKNIQYF	TGTGCCAGCATCATCCGGGACAGTTCGGCCAAAAACATTCAGTACTTC
TRBD1	.	TRBJ1-2	TRBV10-2	CASSSSQGNYGYTF	TGCGCCAGCTCGTCCTCACAGGGGAACTATGGCTACACCTTC
TRBD2	.	TRBJ2-3	TRBV24-1	CATSSGGQDTQYF	TGTGCCACCAGCTCGGGGGGGCAAGATACGCAGTATTTT
TRBD1	.	TRBJ1-6	TRBV5-1	CASSLAVDRASNSPLHF	TGCGCCAGCAGCTTGGCGGTTGACAGGGCCAGCAATTCACCCCTCCACTTT
TRBD1	.	TRBJ1-1	TRBV29-1	CSVGQGEAFF	TGCAGCGTGGGACAGGGTGAAGCTTTCTTT
.	.	TRBJ2-2	TRBV10-2	CASSDPLELGGELFF	TGCGCCAGCAGTGATCCCCTAGAATTGGGCGGGGAGCTGTTTTTT
TRBD1	.	TRBJ1-2	TRBV7-8	CASSLGGDRGYGYTF	TGTGCCAGCAGCCTAGGGGGGGACAGGGGATATGGCTACACCTTC
.	few	TRBJ1-4	TRBV3-1/TRBV3-2	CASSRGPATNEKLFF	TGTGCCAGCAGCCGAGGGCCCGCAACTAATGAAAAACTGTTTTTT